The rows below give T cell receptor beta chains drawn from one sample of a study of T cells in Graves' hyperthyroidism and ophthalmopathy. MiXCR was run by TCRdb on the multiplex PCR reads, yielding one entry per CDR3 protein. This repertoire shows about 400,000 distinct CDR3 sequences, 15% to 19% found once; its top ten account for about 7.7%. The sample comprised blood. The source of these receptors is a woman aged 18 to 35 with Graves' hyperthyroidism. Each CDR3 is given with its conserved first and last residue. Fields, in order: clone size, CDR3 length, V gene, J gene, D gene, CDR3 DNA, CDR3 protein. D genes are given only for firm matches. Not all rows give a size; the values are once, few, many and, for expanded clones, a class.

abundance: many; len: 12; v_gene: TRBV2; j_gene: TRBJ2-7; d_gene: .; CDR3nt: TGTGCCAGCAGTGGACTAGGCATCGAGCAGTACTTC; CDR3aa: CASSGLGIEQYF
abundance: .; len: 16; v_gene: TRBV10-3; j_gene: TRBJ2-2; d_gene: TRBD2; CDR3nt: TGTGCCATCAGCTTGACTAGCGGCGCGAACACCGGGGAGCTGCTTTTT; CDR3aa: CAISLTSGANTGELLF
abundance: many; len: 14; v_gene: TRBV11-3; j_gene: TRBJ2-1; d_gene: TRBD2; CDR3nt: TGTGCCAGCAGCTTCGGCGGGAGGTACAATGAGCAGTTCTTC; CDR3aa: CASSFGGRYNEQFF
abundance: few; len: 15; v_gene: TRBV6-5; j_gene: TRBJ2-7; d_gene: TRBD1; CDR3nt: TGTGCCAGCAGTTACTCGAGGCACAGGGGGAACGAGCAGTACTTC; CDR3aa: CASSYSRHRGNEQYF
abundance: many; len: 13; v_gene: TRBV12-3/TRBV12-4; j_gene: TRBJ2-2; d_gene: TRBD1; CDR3nt: TGTGCCAGCAGCACCGACAGGGTGAAAAGGATGTTTTTT; CDR3aa: CASSTDRVKRMFF
abundance: many; len: 18; v_gene: TRBV6-2/TRBV6-3; j_gene: TRBJ2-1; d_gene: TRBD1; CDR3nt: TGTGCCAGCAGTTACCTCGTCGTGACAGGGAGCTCCTACAATGAGCAGTTCTTC; CDR3aa: CASSYLVVTGSSYNEQFF
abundance: .; len: 16; v_gene: TRBV5-4; j_gene: TRBJ2-5; d_gene: TRBD2; CDR3nt: TGTGCCAGCAGCTTGCTTAGCGGGAGTTCGGGAGAGACCCAGTACTTC; CDR3aa: CASSLLSGSSGETQYF
abundance: .; len: 16; v_gene: TRBV20-1; j_gene: TRBJ2-2; d_gene: .; CDR3nt: TGCAGTGCTAGATTTGCCAGGGAAGTGGTCACCGGGGAGCTGTTTTTT; CDR3aa: CSARFAREVVTGELFF
abundance: many; len: 14; v_gene: TRBV4-1; j_gene: TRBJ1-5; d_gene: .; CDR3nt: TGCGCCAGCAGCCAAGGACAGGTAAATCAGCCCCAGCATTTT; CDR3aa: CASSQGQVNQPQHF
abundance: many; len: 15; v_gene: TRBV11-2; j_gene: TRBJ2-5; d_gene: .; CDR3nt: TGTGCCAGCAGCCAAACCTCCGGGGGTGAAGAGACCCAGTACTTC; CDR3aa: CASSQTSGGEETQYF
abundance: many; len: 13; v_gene: TRBV29-1; j_gene: TRBJ1-3; d_gene: .; CDR3nt: TGCAGCGTCTCCGAAGGCTCTGGAAACACCATATATTTT; CDR3aa: CSVSEGSGNTIYF
abundance: few; len: 14; v_gene: TRBV24-1; j_gene: TRBJ1-2; d_gene: TRBD1; CDR3nt: TGTGCCACCAGTGATCGACAGGGATACTATGGCTACACCTTC; CDR3aa: CATSDRQGYYGYTF
abundance: many; len: 16; v_gene: TRBV4-2; j_gene: TRBJ1-1; d_gene: TRBD1; CDR3nt: TGTGCCAGCAGCCAGGGACCGGGACAGGGGGACACTGAAGCTTTCTTT; CDR3aa: CASSQGPGQGDTEAFF
abundance: .; len: 15; v_gene: TRBV2; j_gene: TRBJ2-3; d_gene: TRBD2; CDR3nt: TGTGCCAGCAGGGGGACTAGCGGACGTTTTGATACGCAGTATTTT; CDR3aa: CASRGTSGRFDTQYF
abundance: .; len: 15; v_gene: TRBV19; j_gene: TRBJ2-2; d_gene: TRBD1; CDR3nt: TGTGCCAGTAGTATAGGACAGGGTTCCACCGGGGAGCTGTTTTTT; CDR3aa: CASSIGQGSTGELFF
abundance: .; len: 18; v_gene: TRBV20-1; j_gene: TRBJ2-2; d_gene: TRBD1; CDR3nt: TGCAGTGCTAGAGGCGACCCGGGACAGGGCTCGAACACCGGGGAGCTGTTTTTT; CDR3aa: CSARGDPGQGSNTGELFF
abundance: .; len: 14; v_gene: TRBV6-2/TRBV6-3; j_gene: TRBJ2-7; d_gene: .; CDR3nt: TGTGCCAGCAGCCCTTTAGCGCCTCGGTACGAGCAGTACTTC; CDR3aa: CASSPLAPRYEQYF